This T cell receptor (beta chain) was sequenced in a study of identifying expanded T cells in peripheral blood. Study results and caveats: Across healthy donors, higher total template counts meant significantly greater roughly two-week count variance. Technical replicates showed about 1.2 changed clones; two weeks 15 to 20; four weeks 19.

V was shortened by 3 bases and J by 6 bases, with 12 bases between the two germline ends. CDR1 and CDR2 (germline): MRHNA, SNTAGT. The CDR3 consists of 14 residues. Comments on this clone: Its antigen remains unknown.

Profiled with immunoSEQ multiplex PCR; TCRdb holds only in-frame clones, not every one. The sample records about 74,000 clones, approximately 84% being singletons. The receptor was derived from a person between 18 and 75 years old in good health. Sequenced input: blood. This sequence joins TRBV6-4 and TRBJ2-1; the D gene is possibly TRBD2 (5 bases). The CDR3 reads CASSEEARGNEQFF. CDR3 in DNA: TGTGCCAGCAGTGAAGAGGCCCGGGGCAATGAGCAGTTCTTC.